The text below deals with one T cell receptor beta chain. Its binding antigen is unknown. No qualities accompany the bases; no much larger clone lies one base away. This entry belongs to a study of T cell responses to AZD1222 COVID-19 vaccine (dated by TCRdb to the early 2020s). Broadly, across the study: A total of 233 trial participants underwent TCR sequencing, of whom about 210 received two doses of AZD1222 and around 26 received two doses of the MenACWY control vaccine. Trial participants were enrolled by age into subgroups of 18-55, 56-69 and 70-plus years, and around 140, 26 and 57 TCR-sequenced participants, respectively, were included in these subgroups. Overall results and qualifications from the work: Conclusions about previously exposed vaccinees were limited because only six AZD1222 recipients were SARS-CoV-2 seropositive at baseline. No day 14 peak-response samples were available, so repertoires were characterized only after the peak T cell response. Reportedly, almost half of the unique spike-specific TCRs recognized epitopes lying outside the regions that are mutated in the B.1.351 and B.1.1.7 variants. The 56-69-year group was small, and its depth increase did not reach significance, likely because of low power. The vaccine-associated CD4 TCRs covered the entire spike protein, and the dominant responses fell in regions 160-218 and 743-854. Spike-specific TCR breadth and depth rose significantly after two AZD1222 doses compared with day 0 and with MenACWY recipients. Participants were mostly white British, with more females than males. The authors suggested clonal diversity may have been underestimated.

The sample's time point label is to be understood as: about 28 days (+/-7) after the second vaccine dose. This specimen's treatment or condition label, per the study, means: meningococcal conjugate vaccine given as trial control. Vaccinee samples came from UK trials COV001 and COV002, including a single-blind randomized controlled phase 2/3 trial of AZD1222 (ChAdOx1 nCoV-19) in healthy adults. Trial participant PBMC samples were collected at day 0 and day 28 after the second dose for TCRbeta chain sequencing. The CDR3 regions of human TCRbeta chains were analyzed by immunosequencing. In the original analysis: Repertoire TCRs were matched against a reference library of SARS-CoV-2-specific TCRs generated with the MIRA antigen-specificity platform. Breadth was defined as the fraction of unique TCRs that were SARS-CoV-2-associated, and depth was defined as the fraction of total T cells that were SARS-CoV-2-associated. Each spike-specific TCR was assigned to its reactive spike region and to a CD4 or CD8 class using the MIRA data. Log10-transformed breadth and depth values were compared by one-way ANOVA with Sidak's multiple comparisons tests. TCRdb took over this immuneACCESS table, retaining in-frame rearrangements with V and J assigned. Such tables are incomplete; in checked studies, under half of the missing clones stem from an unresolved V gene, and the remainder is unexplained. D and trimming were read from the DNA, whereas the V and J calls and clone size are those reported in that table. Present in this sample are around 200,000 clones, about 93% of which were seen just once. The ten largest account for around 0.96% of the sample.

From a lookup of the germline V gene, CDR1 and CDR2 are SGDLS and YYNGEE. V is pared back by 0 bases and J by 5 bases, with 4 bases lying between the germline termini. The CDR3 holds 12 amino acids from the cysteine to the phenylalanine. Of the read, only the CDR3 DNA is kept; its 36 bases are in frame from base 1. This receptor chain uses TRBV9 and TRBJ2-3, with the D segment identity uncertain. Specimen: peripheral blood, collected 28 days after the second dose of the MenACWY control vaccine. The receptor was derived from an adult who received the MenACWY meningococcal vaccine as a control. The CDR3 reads CASSVDIDTQYF. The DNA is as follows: TGTGCCAGCAGCGTAGATATAGATACGCAGTATTTT.